The clone carrying this T cell receptor beta chain was counted once. What it binds is not known. Different DNA sequences within this sample yield the same CDR3. The sample comes from a study of shared clonotypes between healthy human individuals. Points from the study as a whole: When compared with the clonotypes that were shared by all four sorted-subset donors, the non-shared clonotypes turned out to have lower generation probabilities. Several donors held about 4.6% of naive CD4 clonotypes in common.

The germline CDR1 and CDR2 sequences are SGHTA and FQGTGA. V dropped 5 bases and J dropped 1 base, with 9 bases sitting between them. This CDR3 has 13 residues. Source study methods: ImmunoSEQ yielded junction-only sequences lacking quality scores, so filtering differed. Generated by immunoSEQ multiplex PCR, the TCRdb table keeps only in-frame clones and is missing some. Clone size and the V and J calls come from that table; the DNA yielded D and trimming. The sample has a few million clones, 85% to 95% seen once. The chain is built from TRBV7-3 and TRBJ2-7; a possible D gene is TRBD2 (5 bases). The sample comprised naive CD4+ T cells from PBMCs. Subset: CD45RA+ positively selected. The TCR originated in a man younger than 30 in good health. Some clones in this sample may be carry-over from other donors' samples. The CDR3 coding sequence is TGTGCCAGCAGCCCCAGCGGATCCTACGAGCAGTACTTC. The encoded protein is CASSPSGSYEQYF.